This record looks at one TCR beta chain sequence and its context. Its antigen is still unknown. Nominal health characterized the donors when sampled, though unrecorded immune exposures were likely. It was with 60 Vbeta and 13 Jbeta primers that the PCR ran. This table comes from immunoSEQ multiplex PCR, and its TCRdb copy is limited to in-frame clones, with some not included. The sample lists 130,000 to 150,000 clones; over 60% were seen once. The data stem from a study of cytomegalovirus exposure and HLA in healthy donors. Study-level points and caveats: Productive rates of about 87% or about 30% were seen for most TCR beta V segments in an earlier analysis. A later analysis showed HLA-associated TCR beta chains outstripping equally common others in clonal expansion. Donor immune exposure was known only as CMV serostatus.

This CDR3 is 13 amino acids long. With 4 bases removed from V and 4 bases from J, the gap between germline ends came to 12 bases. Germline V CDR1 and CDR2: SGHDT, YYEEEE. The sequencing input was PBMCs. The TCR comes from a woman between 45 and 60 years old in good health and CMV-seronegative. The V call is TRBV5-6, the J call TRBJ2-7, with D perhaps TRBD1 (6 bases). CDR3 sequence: CASSRQANYEQYF. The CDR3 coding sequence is TGTGCCAGCAGCCGACAGGCAAATTACGAGCAGTACTTC. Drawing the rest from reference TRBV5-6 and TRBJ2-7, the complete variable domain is DAGVTQSPTHLIKTRGQQVTLRCSPKSGHDTVSWYQQALGQGPQFIFQYYEEEERQRGNFPDRFSGHQFPNYSSELNVNALLLGDSALYLCASSRQANYEQYFGPGTRLTVT.